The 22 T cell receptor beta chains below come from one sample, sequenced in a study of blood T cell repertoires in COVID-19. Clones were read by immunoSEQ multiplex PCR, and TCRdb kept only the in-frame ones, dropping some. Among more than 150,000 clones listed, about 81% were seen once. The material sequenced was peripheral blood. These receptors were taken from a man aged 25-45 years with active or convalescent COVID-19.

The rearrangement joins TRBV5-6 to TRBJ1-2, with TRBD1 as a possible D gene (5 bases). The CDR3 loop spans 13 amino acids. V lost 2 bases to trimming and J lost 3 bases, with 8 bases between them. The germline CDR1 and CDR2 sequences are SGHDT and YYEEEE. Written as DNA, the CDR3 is TGTGCCAGCAGCTTCGACAGCGACTATGGCTACACCTTC. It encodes CASSFDSDYGYTF.

The CDR3 region has the DNA TGTGCCTGGAGTACCCCATCAGGGGGCACCGAGCAGTACTTC. Protein product: CAWSTPSGGTEQYF. The rearrangement joins TRBV30 to TRBJ2-7; TRBD1 matches at 8 bases. Germline-derived CDR1 and CDR2 are GTSNPN and SVGIG (reference sequence). The trim removed 2 bases at V and 6 bases at J, leaving 9 bases unmatched. The length of the CDR3 is 14 residues.

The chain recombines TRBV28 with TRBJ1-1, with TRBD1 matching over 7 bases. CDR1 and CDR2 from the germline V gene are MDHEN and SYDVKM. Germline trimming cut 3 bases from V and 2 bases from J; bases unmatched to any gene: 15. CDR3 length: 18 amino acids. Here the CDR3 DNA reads TGTGCCAGCAGTTTGGGCCGGACAGGTTTGGGGTTAAACACTGAAGCTTTCTTT. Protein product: CASSLGRTGLGLNTEAFF.

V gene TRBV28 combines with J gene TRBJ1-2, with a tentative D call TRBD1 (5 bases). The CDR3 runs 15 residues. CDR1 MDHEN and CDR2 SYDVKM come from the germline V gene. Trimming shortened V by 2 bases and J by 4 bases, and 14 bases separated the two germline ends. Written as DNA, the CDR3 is TGTGCCAGCAGTTTACGCAGGGAGGAGAGCTATGGCTACACCTTC. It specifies CASSLRREESYGYTF.

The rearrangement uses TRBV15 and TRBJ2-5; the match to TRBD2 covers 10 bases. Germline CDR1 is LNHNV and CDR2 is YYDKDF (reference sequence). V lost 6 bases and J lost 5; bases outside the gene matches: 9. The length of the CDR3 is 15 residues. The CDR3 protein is CATRFMSGGEETQYF. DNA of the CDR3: TGTGCCACCAGGTTTATGAGCGGGGGGGAGGAGACCCAGTACTTC.

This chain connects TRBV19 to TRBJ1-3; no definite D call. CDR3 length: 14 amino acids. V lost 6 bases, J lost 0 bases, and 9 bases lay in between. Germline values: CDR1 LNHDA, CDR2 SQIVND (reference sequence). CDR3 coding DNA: TGTGCCAGTAGCACGGTGAGCTCTGGAAACACCATATATTTT. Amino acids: CASSTVSSGNTIYF. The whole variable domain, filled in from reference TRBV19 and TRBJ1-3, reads DGGITQSPKYLFRKEGQNVTLSCEQNLNHDAMYWYRQDPGQGLRLIYYSQIVNDFQKGDIAEGYSVSREKKESFPLTVTSAQKNPTAFYLCASSTVSSGNTIYFGEGSWLTVV.

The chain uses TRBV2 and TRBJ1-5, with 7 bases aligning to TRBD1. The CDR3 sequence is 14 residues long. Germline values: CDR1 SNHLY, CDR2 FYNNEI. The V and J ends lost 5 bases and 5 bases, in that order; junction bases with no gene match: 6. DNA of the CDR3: TGTGCCAGCAGTACTACAGGGGCCTATCAGCCCCAGCATTTT. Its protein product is CASSTTGAYQPQHF.

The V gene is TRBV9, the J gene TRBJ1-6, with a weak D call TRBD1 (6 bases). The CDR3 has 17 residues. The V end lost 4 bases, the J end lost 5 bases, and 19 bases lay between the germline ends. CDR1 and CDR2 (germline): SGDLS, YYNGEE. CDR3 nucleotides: TGTGCCAGCAGCCCCCACCCCACAGGGTACGATAATTCACCCCTCCACTTT. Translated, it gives CASSPHPTGYDNSPLHF.

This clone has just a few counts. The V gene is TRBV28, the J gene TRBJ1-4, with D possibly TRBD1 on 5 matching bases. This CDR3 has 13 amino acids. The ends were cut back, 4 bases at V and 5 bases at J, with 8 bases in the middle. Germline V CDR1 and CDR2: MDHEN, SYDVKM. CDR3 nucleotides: TGTGCCAGCAGTTCTGGGGCGAATGAAAAACTGTTTTTT. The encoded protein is CASSSGANEKLFF.

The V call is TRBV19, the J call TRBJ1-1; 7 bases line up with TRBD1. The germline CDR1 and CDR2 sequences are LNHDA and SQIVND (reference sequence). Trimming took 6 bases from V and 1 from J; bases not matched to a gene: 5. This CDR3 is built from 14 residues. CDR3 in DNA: TGTGCCAGTAGCCAGACAGGGCCGAACACTGAAGCTTTCTTT. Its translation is CASSQTGPNTEAFF.

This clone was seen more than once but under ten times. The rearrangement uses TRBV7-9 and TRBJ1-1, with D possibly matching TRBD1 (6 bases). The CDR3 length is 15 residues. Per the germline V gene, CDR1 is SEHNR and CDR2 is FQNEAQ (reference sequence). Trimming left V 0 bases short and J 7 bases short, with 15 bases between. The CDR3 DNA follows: TGTGCCAGCAGCTTAGCAGGGGGAGTTTTGATTGAAGCTTTCTTT. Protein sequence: CASSLAGGVLIEAFF.

The CDR3 protein is CASSEGRQGWTEAFF. CDR3 coding DNA: TGCGCCAGCAGTGAAGGTAGACAGGGGTGGACTGAAGCTTTCTTT. The genes are TRBV10-1 and TRBJ1-1, with 8 positions matching TRBD1. Trimming at V came to 3 bases and at J to 5 bases, leaving 8 bases not matched to a gene. Germline loops: CDR1 WNHNN, CDR2 SYGVQD (reference sequence). This CDR3 has 15 amino acids.

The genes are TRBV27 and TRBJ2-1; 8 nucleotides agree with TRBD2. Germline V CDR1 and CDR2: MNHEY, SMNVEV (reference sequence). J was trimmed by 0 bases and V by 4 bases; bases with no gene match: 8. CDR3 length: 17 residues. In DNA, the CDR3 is TGTGCCAGCAGTTCCTGGGCAAGCGGGGGCTCCTACAATGAGCAGTTCTTC. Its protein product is CASSSWASGGSYNEQFF.

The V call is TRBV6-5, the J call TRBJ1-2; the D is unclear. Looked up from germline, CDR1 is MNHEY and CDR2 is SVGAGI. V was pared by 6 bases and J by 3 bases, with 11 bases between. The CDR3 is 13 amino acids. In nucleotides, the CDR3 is TGTGCCAGCAGCGCTCAGGTCCACTATGGCTACACCTTC. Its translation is CASSAQVHYGYTF.

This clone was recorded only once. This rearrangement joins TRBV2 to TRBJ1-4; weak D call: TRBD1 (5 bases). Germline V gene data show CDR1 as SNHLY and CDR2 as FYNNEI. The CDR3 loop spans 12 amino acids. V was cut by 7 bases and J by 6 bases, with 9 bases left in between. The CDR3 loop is CASNRRDEKLFF. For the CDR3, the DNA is TGTGCCAGCAACAGGAGGGATGAAAAACTGTTTTTT.

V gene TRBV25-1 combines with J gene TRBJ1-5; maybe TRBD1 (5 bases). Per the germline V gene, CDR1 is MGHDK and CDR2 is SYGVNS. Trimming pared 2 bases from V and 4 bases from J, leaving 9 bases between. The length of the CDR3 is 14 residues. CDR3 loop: CASSETGGNQPQHF. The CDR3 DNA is TGTGCCAGCAGTGAAACGGGGGGGAATCAGCCCCAGCATTTT.

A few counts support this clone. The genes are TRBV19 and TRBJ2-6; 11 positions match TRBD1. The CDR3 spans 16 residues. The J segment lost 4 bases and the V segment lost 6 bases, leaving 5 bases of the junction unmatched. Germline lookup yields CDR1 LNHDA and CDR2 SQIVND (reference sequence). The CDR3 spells CASSRDRGTGANVLTF. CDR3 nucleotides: TGTGCCAGTAGCCGGGACAGGGGGACCGGGGCCAACGTCCTGACTTTC.

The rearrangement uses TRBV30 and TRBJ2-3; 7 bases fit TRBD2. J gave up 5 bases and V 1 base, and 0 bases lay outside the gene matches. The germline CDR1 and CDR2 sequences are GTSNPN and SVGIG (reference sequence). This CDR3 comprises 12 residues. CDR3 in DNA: TGTGCCTGGAGTGGGGAGGGAGATACGCAGTATTTT. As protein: CAWSGEGDTQYF.

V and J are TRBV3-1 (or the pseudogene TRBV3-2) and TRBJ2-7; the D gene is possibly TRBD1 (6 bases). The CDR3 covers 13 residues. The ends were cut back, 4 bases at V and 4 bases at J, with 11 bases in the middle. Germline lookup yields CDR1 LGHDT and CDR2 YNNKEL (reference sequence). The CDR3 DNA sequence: TGTGCCAGCAGCCGGATACAGGGATACGAGCAGTACTTC. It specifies CASSRIQGYEQYF.

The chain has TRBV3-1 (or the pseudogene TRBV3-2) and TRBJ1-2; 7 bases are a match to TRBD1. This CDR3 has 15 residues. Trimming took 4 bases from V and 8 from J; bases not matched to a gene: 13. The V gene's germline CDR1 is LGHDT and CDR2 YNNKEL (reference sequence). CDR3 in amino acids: CASSPAARGLVGYTF. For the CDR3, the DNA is TGTGCCAGCAGCCCCGCGGCCAGGGGGTTGGTGGGCTACACCTTC.

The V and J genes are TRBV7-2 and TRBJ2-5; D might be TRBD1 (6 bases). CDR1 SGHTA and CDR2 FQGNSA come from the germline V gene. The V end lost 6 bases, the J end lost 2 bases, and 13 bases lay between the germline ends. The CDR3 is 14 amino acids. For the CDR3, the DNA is TGTGCCAGCAGTCCCGGGACACCTCAAGAGACCCAGTACTTC. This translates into CASSPGTPQETQYF. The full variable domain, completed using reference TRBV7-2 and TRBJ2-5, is GAGVSQSPSNKVTEKGKDVELRCDPISGHTALYWYRQSLGQGLEFLIYFQGNSAPDKSGLPSDRFSAERTGGSVSTLTIQRTQQEDSAVYLCASSPGTPQETQYFGPGTRLLVL.

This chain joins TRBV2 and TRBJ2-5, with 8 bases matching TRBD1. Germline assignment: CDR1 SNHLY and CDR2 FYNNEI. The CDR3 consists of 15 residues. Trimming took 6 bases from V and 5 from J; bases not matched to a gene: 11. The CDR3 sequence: CASRPDRGRWETQYF. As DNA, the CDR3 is TGTGCCAGCAGACCCGACAGGGGTCGTTGGGAGACCCAGTACTTC.